These 24 T cell receptor beta chains share one sample of origin, sequenced in a study of T cell responses to AZD1222 COVID-19 vaccine. Assay: immunoSEQ multiplex PCR; the TCRdb copy retains only in-frame clones and omits some. The repertoire consists of some 180,000 clones, with more than 85% occurring once and the leading ten covering around 1.6%. The source material was peripheral blood, sampled 28 days after the second AZD1222 dose. Receptor source: an adult who received the AZD1222 COVID-19 vaccine.

The chain joins TRBV7-2 to TRBJ2-7, with 7 bases lining up with TRBD1. J lost 5 bases, V lost 5 bases, and 9 bases had no gene match. This CDR3 has 14 amino acids. Germline lookup yields CDR1 SGHTA and CDR2 FQGNSA. For the CDR3, the DNA is TGTGCCAGCAGCCTAATGACAGGGATCAACGAGCAGTACTTC. Translated, it gives CASSLMTGINEQYF.

Note on this clone: A read error may produce the germline difference seen at one junction end. The J gene is TRBJ1-5, the V gene TRBV7-7; possibly TRBD1 for D (5 bases). The CDR3 extends over 16 amino acids. Germline lookup yields CDR1 SSHAT and CDR2 FNYEAQ (reference sequence). The CDR3 protein is CASSLNPGHSNQPQHF. The CDR3 DNA sequence: TGTGCTAGCAGCTTGAACCCAGGGCATAGCAATCAGCCCCAGCATTTT.

V usage is TRBV5-1 and J usage is TRBJ2-1, with 16 bases identical to TRBD2. The V and J ends lost 4 bases and 7 bases, in that order; junction bases with no gene match: 11. The CDR3 length is 18 residues. CDR1 and CDR2 (germline): SGHRS, YFSETQ. The CDR3 loop reads CASSKGLAGGPLGNEQFF. DNA of the CDR3: TGCGCCAGCAGCAAGGGACTAGCGGGAGGGCCGCTTGGGAATGAGCAGTTCTTC.

V is TRBV19 and J is TRBJ2-3; D is undetermined. The germline V and J ends were trimmed by 3 bases and 1 base, with 2 bases remaining between them. Germline CDR1 and CDR2: LNHDA and SQIVND (reference sequence). The CDR3 contains 12 residues. CDR3 sequence: CASSIGTDTQYF. As DNA, the CDR3 is TGTGCCAGTAGTATCGGCACAGATACGCAGTATTTT.

This clone was recorded once. The chain joins TRBV6-5 to TRBJ1-3; 7 positions agree with TRBD1. Germline V gene data show CDR1 as MNHEY and CDR2 as SVGAGI. J was trimmed by 0 bases and V by 6 bases; bases with no gene match: 5. The CDR3 runs 15 residues. The DNA of the CDR3 is TGTGCCAGCAGCGTGGACAGGATCTCTGGAAACACCATATATTTT. It yields the protein CASSVDRISGNTIYF.

The V and J genes are TRBV5-8 and TRBJ1-2, with D perhaps matching TRBD1 (6 bases). Per germline, CDR1 SGHTS and CDR2 YDEGEE. V lost 3 bases, J lost 8 bases, and 14 bases lay in between. The CDR3 is 13 amino acids. The CDR3 loop reads CASSSGAVRGYTF. Here the CDR3 DNA reads TGTGCCAGCAGCTCGGGGGCAGTGCGGGGCTACACCTTC.

DNA of the CDR3: TGTGCCAGCAGCGTAACAACCGAGGGCAGGGAAGCTTTCTTT. As protein: CASSVTTEGREAFF. The rearrangement links TRBV9 to TRBJ1-1, with D unclear. V was shortened by 1 base and J by 8 bases, with 15 bases between the two germline ends. This CDR3 contains 14 residues. Germline V gene lookup returns CDR1 SGDLS and CDR2 YYNGEE.

The chain carries TRBV13 and TRBJ1-1; the D is unclear. Germline V gives CDR1 PRHDT, CDR2 FYEKMQ (reference sequence). The V gene lost 6 bases and the J gene lost 2 bases, with 7 bases spanning the gap. The CDR3 runs 12 residues. This CDR3 reads CASSSQNTEAFF. CDR3 nucleotide sequence: TGTGCCAGCAGTTCCCAAAACACTGAAGCTTTCTTT.

A word on this clone: The conserved phenylalanine or tryptophan is not found at the CDR3 terminus, so this likely reflects a read error. The chain links TRBV10-2 to TRBJ2-7; 11 nucleotides align to TRBD1. The CDR3 extends over 16 amino acids. In germline, CDR1 is WSHSY, CDR2 SAAADI. J was trimmed by 2 bases and V by 4 bases; bases with no gene match: 7. The CDR3 DNA reads TGCGCCAGCAGTGGATCGGGACAGGGGGGGACCTACGAGCAGTACCTC. This gives the protein CASSGSGQGGTYEQYL.

This clone was seen only once. The V call is TRBV4-2, the J call TRBJ2-2; 10 nucleotides agree with TRBD2. V dropped 0 bases and J dropped 6; count of bases not matched to a gene: 7. This CDR3 contains 17 residues. CDR1 and CDR2 (germline): LGHNA, YNFKEQ. The CDR3 spells CASSQDGAGGPSGELFF. The CDR3 DNA is TGTGCCAGCAGCCAAGATGGAGCGGGGGGGCCGTCCGGGGAGCTGTTTTTT.

The chain is built from TRBV4-1 and TRBJ1-6; unclear D gene. Germline values: CDR1 MGHRA, CDR2 YSYEKL. The ends were cut back, 0 bases at V and 3 bases at J, with 3 bases in the middle. The CDR3 extends over 14 amino acids. CDR3: CASSQDSYNSPLHF. The CDR3 nucleotides are TGCGCCAGCAGCCAAGACAGCTATAATTCACCCCTCCACTTT.

The chain has TRBV5-8 and TRBJ1-6; no reliable D call. Germline lookup yields CDR1 SGHTS and CDR2 YDEGEE. With 1 base removed from V and 13 bases from J, the gap between germline ends came to 12 bases. CDR3 length: 13 residues. In DNA form, the CDR3 reads TGTGCCAGCAGCTTGCTCCCGGGTCCTCCCCTCCACTTT. Its protein product is CASSLLPGPPLHF.

Only one count was recorded for this clone. The V and J genes are TRBV18 and TRBJ1-5; D is ambiguous. The germline CDR1 and CDR2 sequences are KGHSH and LQKENI. V lost 2 bases to trimming and J lost 4 bases, with 12 bases between them. This CDR3 is 15 amino acids long. CDR3 in DNA: TGTGCCAGCTCACCAGGAGAGTCAGCGAATCAGCCCCAGCATTTT. Residues: CASSPGESANQPQHF.

This clone was seen only a few times. Distinct nucleotide sequences in the sample also encode this CDR3. The chain is built from TRBV6-5 and TRBJ1-1; no firm D call. CDR3 length equals 12 residues. CDR1 MNHEY and CDR2 SVGAGI come from the germline V gene. V dropped 5 bases and J dropped 2 bases, with 6 bases sitting between them. CDR3 amino acids: CASSTLNTEAFF. The CDR3 DNA reads as TGTGCCAGCAGTACCCTCAACACTGAAGCTTTCTTT.

The chain employs TRBV12-3 or TRBV12-4 and TRBJ1-1; the D gene is possibly TRBD1 (6 bases). The CDR3 runs to 13 residues. V lost 5 bases and J lost 7, with 14 bases in between. In DNA, the CDR3 is TGTGCCAGCAGTCCACGAGAGGGGGTTGAAGCTTTCTTT. Protein sequence: CASSPREGVEAFF.

V is TRBV19 and J is TRBJ1-2, with D uncertain. CDR1 is LNHDA, CDR2 SQIVND, per germline (reference sequence). The ends were cut back, 1 base at V and 4 bases at J, with 10 bases in the middle. The CDR3 sequence is 14 residues long. The CDR3 nucleotides read TGTGCCAGTAGTATAGGAGCGGCAGCCTATGGCTACACCTTC. It yields the protein CASSIGAAAYGYTF.

The sample holds one count of this clone. This chain joins TRBV5-4 and TRBJ1-1; no reliable D call. V lost 4 bases to trimming and J lost 3 bases, with 16 bases between them. The CDR3 sequence is 15 residues long. CDR1 SGHNT and CDR2 YYREEE come from the germline V gene (reference sequence). Here the CDR3 reads CASSTHLERDTEAFF. The CDR3 DNA is TGTGCCAGCAGCACTCATCTGGAAAGGGACACTGAAGCTTTCTTT.

V gene TRBV4-1 combines with J gene TRBJ1-1; tentative D call: TRBD1 (5 bases). The CDR3 has 15 residues. With 0 bases removed from V and 3 bases from J, the gap between germline ends came to 11 bases. Germline CDR1 reads MGHRA; CDR2 reads YSYEKL. In DNA, the CDR3 is TGCGCCAGCAGCCAAGAGGCCGGCAGGGACACTGAAGCTTTCTTT. It codes for CASSQEAGRDTEAFF.

The V call is TRBV5-1, the J call TRBJ2-1, with a possible D match to TRBD2 (6 bases). The V end was cut by 4 bases, the J end by 3 bases, with 20 bases between. Germline V CDR1 and CDR2: SGHRS, YFSETQ. The CDR3 runs 17 residues. The CDR3 DNA reads TGCGCCAGCAGCCGCCTGGGTGTTAGCGGAAACTACAATGAGCAGTTCTTC. It is translated as CASSRLGVSGNYNEQFF.

This chain uses TRBV5-1 with TRBJ2-2; D not certain. The CDR3 covers 14 residues. Germline values: CDR1 SGHRS, CDR2 YFSETQ. With 2 bases removed from V and 6 bases from J, the gap between germline ends came to 11 bases. The DNA of the CDR3 is TGCGCCAGCAGCTTAAGGACCGTGTCCGGGGAGCTGTTTTTT. Protein sequence: CASSLRTVSGELFF. The entire variable domain, with the rest obtained from reference TRBV5-1 and TRBJ2-2, is as follows: KAGVTQTPRYLIKTRGQQVTLSCSPISGHRSVSWYQQTPGQGLQFLFEYFSETQRNKGNFPGRFSGRQFSNSRSEMNVSTLELGDSALYLCASSLRTVSGELFFGEGSRLTVL.

The chain has TRBV5-1 and TRBJ1-2, with TRBD1 matching 7 bases. The CDR3 extends over 15 amino acids. With 3 bases clipped from V and 4 bases from J, the junction kept 9 bases outside the gene matches. Germline V gene sequence: CDR1 SGHRS, CDR2 YFSETQ. In DNA, the CDR3 is TGCGCCAGCAGCTCGGCAGGGGGACCAGTCTATGGCTACACCTTC. Amino acid sequence: CASSSAGGPVYGYTF.

This clone appeared once. This chain joins TRBV7-9 and TRBJ1-2; D is ambiguous. The germline V and J ends were trimmed by 4 bases and 2 bases, with 11 bases remaining between them. The CDR3 loop spans 14 amino acids. Germline V gene data show CDR1 as SEHNR and CDR2 as FQNEAQ (reference sequence). The CDR3 nucleotides are TGTGCCAGCAGCTCACCCGGGGAAAACTATGGCTACACCTTC. Its translation is CASSSPGENYGYTF.

CDR3 in DNA: TGTGCCAGCAGCTTCACTAGCGGGGGAGACGGGCAGTTCTTC. Amino acid sequence: CASSFTSGGDGQFF. The chain employs TRBV7-3 and TRBJ2-1; 11 bases fit TRBD2. V shed 3 bases and J 12 bases; nucleotides not matched to a gene: 7. The germline gives CDR1 SGHTA, CDR2 FQGTGA. This CDR3 is built from 14 residues.

The chain links TRBV2 to TRBJ1-2, with 7 bases that match TRBD1. The CDR3 covers 13 residues. Trimming at V came to 6 bases and at J to 0 bases, leaving 1 base not matched to a gene. CDR1 and CDR2 (germline): SNHLY, FYNNEI. CDR3 residues: CASRGTANYGYTF. The CDR3 region has the DNA TGTGCCAGCAGAGGGACAGCTAACTATGGCTACACCTTC. Drawing the rest from reference TRBV2 and TRBJ1-2, the complete variable domain is EPEVTQTPSHQVTQMGQEVILRCVPISNHLYFYWYRQILGQKVEFLVSFYNNEISEKSEIFDDQFSVERPDGSNFTLKIRSTKLEDSAMYFCASRGTANYGYTFGSGTRLTVV.